Reported below is one T cell receptor (beta chain). The antigen is unknown. MiXCR, run by TCRdb on the RT-PCR reads, gives a single entry per CDR3 protein. The data show about 10,000 distinct CDR3 sequences, 83% seen once. This sample was taken from a study of yellow fever vaccine responses in identical twins. Trimming removed 5 bases at V and 6 bases at J, with 15 bases between. Looked up from germline, CDR1 is SGHRS and CDR2 is YFSETQ. This CDR3 comprises 14 residues. Overall study results and limits: Twin vaccine T cell responses reportedly seemed partly convergent, partly personalized.

The chain employs TRBV5-1 and TRBJ1-5, with a weak D call TRBD1 (5 bases). The clonotype comes from a woman younger than 30 who received the yellow fever vaccine. Sequences were derived from T cells from blood (PBMCs), unsorted or a sorted subset (not recorded which), sampled before or after yellow fever vaccination (not recorded which). The chain's CDR3 is CASRLDRGGQPQHF. The CDR3 nucleotides read TGCGCCAGCAGATTAGACAGAGGCGGTCAGCCCCAGCATTTT.